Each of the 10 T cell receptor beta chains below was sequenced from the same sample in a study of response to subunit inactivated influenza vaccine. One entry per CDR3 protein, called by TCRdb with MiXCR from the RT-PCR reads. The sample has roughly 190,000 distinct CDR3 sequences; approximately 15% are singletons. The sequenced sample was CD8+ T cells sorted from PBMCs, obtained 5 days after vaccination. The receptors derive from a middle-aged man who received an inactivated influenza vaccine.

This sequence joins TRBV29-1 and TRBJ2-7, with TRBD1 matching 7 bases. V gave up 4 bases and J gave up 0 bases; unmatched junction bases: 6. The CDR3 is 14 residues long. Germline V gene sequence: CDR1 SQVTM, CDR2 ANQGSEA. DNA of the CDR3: TGCAGCGTTGCCGGGGACAGAGTCTCCTACGAGCAGTACTTC. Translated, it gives CSVAGDRVSYEQYF.

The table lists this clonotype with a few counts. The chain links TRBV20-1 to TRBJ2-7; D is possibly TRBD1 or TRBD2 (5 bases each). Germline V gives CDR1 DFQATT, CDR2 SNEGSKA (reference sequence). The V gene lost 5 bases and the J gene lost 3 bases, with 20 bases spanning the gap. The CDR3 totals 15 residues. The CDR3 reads CSAEDPGTSDYEQYF. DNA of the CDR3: TGCAGTGCTGAGGACCCCGGGACCAGCGACTACGAGCAGTACTTC.

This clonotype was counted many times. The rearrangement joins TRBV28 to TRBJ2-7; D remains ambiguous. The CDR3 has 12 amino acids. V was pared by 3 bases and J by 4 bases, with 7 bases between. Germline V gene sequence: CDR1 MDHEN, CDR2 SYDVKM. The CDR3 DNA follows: TGTGCCAGCAGTTTGCGTGGGTACGAGCAGTACTTC. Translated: CASSLRGYEQYF.

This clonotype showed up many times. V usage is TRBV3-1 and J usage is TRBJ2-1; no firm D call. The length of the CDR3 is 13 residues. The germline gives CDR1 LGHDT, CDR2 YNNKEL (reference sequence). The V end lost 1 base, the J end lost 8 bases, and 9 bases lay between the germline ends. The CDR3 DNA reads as TGTGCCAGCAGCCAAGTCCTCTCGGATGAGCAGTTCTTC. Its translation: CASSQVLSDEQFF.

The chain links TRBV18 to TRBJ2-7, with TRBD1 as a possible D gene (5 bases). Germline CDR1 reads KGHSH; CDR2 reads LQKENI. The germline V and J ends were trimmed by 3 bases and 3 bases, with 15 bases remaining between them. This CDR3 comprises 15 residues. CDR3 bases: TGTGCCAGCTCACCCGACAGTTTGGGATACTACGAGCAGTACTTC. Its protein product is CASSPDSLGYYEQYF.

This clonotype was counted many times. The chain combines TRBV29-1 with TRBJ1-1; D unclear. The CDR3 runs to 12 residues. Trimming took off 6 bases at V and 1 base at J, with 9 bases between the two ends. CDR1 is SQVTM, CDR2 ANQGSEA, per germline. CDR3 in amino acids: CSVYSSNTEAFF. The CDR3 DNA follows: TGCAGCGTGTACTCCTCGAACACTGAAGCTTTCTTT. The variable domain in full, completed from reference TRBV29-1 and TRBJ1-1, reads SAVISQKPSRDICQRGTSLTIQCQVDSQVTMMFWYRQQPGQSLTLIATANQGSEATYESGFVIDKFPISRPNLTFSTLTVSNMSPEDSSIYLCSVYSSNTEAFFGQGTRLTVV.

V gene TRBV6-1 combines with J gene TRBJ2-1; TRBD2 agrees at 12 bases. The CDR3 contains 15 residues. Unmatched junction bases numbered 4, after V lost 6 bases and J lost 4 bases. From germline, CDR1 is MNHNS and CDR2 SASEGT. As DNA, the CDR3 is TGTGCCAGCAGGGAGGGACTAGCGGGTTACAATGAGCAGTTCTTC. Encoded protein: CASREGLAGYNEQFF.

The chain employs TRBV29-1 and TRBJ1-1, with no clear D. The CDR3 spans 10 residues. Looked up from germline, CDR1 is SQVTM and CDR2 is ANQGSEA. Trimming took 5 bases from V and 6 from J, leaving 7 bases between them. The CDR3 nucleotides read TGCAGCGTTTACTCCCCTGAAGCTTTCTTT. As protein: CSVYSPEAFF.

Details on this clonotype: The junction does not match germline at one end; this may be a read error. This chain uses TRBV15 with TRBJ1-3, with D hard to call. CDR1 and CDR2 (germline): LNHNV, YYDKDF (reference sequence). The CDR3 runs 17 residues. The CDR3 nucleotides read TGCGCCACCAGCAGAGATGGGGTCCTGTCCTCTGGAAACACCATATATTTT. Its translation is CATSRDGVLSSGNTIYF.

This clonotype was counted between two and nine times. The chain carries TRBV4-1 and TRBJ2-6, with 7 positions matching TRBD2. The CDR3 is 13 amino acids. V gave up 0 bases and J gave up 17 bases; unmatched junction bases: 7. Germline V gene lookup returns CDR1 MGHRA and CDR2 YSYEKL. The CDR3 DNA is TGCGCCAGCAGCCAAGAGGGAGGGTTCGCCGTGACTTTC. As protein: CASSQEGGFAVTF.